This TCR beta chain is drawn from a study of shared clonotypes between healthy human individuals. Study in general: Used for every donor were three CD4 naive, three CD4 memory, two CD8 naive and one CD8 memory plate. Overall study results and limits: Non-shared clonotypes showed lower generation probabilities than clonotypes common to all four donors.

Libraries were prepared by immunoSEQ multiplex PCR; TCRdb keeps only in-frame clonotypes and omits some of them. Altogether over a million clones are present, roughly 96% being singletons, with the ten largest covering approximately 1.2%. About this clone itself: Antigen specificity is unknown. This specimen includes other DNA sequences encoding the same CDR3.

V dropped 0 bases and J dropped 1 base, with 9 bases sitting between them. Germline CDR1 is SGHNT and CDR2 is YYREEE (reference sequence). The CDR3 has 15 residues. The chain employs TRBV5-4 and TRBJ2-3; perhaps TRBD1 as D (6 bases). The sequenced material came from naive CD4+ T cells sorted from blood. Regarding subset: CD45RA+ positively selected. The receptor was derived from a young man in good health. In DNA, the CDR3 is TGTGCCAGCAGCTTGGGACAGGAAGGCACAGATACGCAGTATTTT. Protein product: CASSLGQEGTDTQYF.